This T cell receptor beta chain is from a study of response to subunit inactivated influenza vaccine. Study-level findings and limits: T cells newly recruited by each seasonal influenza vaccination are few, the authors suggested.

TCRdb reanalysed the RT-PCR reads using MiXCR and keeps one entry per CDR3 protein. Of about 310,000 distinct CDR3 sequences listed, approximately 21% were seen once; the top ten hold 10%. With regard to this clonotype: What it binds is unknown.

Per the germline V gene, CDR1 is SGDLS and CDR2 is YYNGEE. This CDR3 comprises 14 residues. Trimming removed 0 bases from V and 0 bases from J, with 7 bases in between. The TCR was taken from a man aged 45 to 70 who received an inactivated influenza vaccine. The material sequenced was PBMCs from blood, taken 21 months after vaccination. The rearrangement links TRBV9 to TRBJ2-7; no reliable D call. CDR3 in amino acids: CASSVGPASYEQYF. In DNA, the CDR3 is TGTGCCAGCAGCGTAGGCCCTGCCTCCTACGAGCAGTACTTC.